Only a few counts were recorded for the clone carrying this T cell receptor beta chain. The target antigen is unknown. The investigators reverse transcribed all of the isolated RNA, so they sequenced expressed TCRB transcripts. Measured with immunoSEQ multiplex PCR; TCRdb has only the in-frame clones, and not every one. The top ten hold approximately 0.099% of the sample, which has about 620,000 clones, 15% to 17% seen once. CD45RO/CCR7/CD25/CD127/CD95/CD27 separated CD4+ naive, central memory, regulatory and stem cell-like memory cells by sorting. The sample originates from a study of beta chain features in type 1 diabetes. The study's findings and limits: There was a moderate but significant shortening of TCRB CDR3s in all four CD4+ subsets of Type 1 diabetes patients. VDJ junctions in type 1 diabetes patients carried more deletions and fewer insertions. TCRB rearrangement may or may not be influenced by HLA type; here this remained unresolved.

The specimen sequenced was naive CD4+ T cells from blood. This TCR came from a young man in good health.

The CDR3 region is CASSPTSGGVSEQYF. The CDR3 nucleotides read TGTGCCAGCAGCCCGACTAGCGGGGGTGTGTCCGAGCAGTACTTC. J is TRBJ2-7 and V is TRBV7-6, with 12 bases that match TRBD2. With V trimmed by 5 bases and J by 6 bases, 8 bases remained unmatched. The CDR3 length is 15 residues. Germline CDR1 and CDR2: SGHVS and FNYEAQ.